The 25 T cell receptor beta chains below were found in one sample sequenced in a study of cytomegalovirus exposure and HLA in healthy donors. PCR was performed using 60 Vbeta and 13 Jbeta primers. TCRdb keeps only in-frame clones here, not all; method: immunoSEQ multiplex PCR. The table shows a few hundred thousand clones, with approximately 82% occurring only once. Sample: PBMCs. These receptor sequences come from a middle-aged woman in good health and CMV-seronegative.

The J gene is TRBJ2-2, the V gene TRBV29-1; D remains unclear. Trimming stripped 1 base from V and 5 bases from J, with 5 bases between. The CDR3 is made up of 12 amino acids. Germline V gene lookup returns CDR1 SQVTM and CDR2 ANQGSEA. The CDR3 sequence is CSVEAVTGELFF. The CDR3 DNA is TGCAGCGTTGAAGCTGTGACCGGGGAGCTGTTTTTT.

The chain employs TRBV18 and TRBJ1-5, with a tentative D call TRBD1 (5 bases). V dropped 1 base and J dropped 1 base, with 14 bases sitting between them. The germline CDR1 and CDR2 sequences are KGHSH and LQKENI. This CDR3 is built from 17 residues. In DNA, the CDR3 is TGTGCCAGCTCACCACAAAAAATGACAGTAAGCAATCAGCCCCAGCATTTT. This gives the protein CASSPQKMTVSNQPQHF.

The chain is built from TRBV5-6 and TRBJ1-4; D not resolved. The CDR3 has 14 residues. V lost 0 bases and J lost 5, with 8 bases in between. The germline V gene encodes CDR1 SGHDT and CDR2 YYEEEE. The CDR3 coding sequence is TGTGCCAGCAGCTTGGGACCTAGGAATGAAAAACTGTTTTTT. This gives the protein CASSLGPRNEKLFF.

This clone has a handful of counts. The sample has other DNA sequences that encode this CDR3 too. The chain joins TRBV15 to TRBJ1-1; D unresolved. Germline CDR1 LNHNV, CDR2 YYDKDF (reference sequence). This CDR3 contains 13 residues. Trimming shortened V by 0 bases and J by 2 bases, and 4 bases separated the two germline ends. CDR3 amino acids: CATSRDQNTEAFF. CDR3 coding DNA: TGTGCCACCAGCAGAGACCAAAACACTGAAGCTTTCTTT. Variable domain in full (rest from reference TRBV15 and TRBJ1-1): DAMVIQNPRYQVTQFGKPVTLSCSQTLNHNVMYWYQQKSSQAPKLLFHYYDKDFNNEADTPDNFQSRRPNTSFCFLDIRSPGLGDTAMYLCATSRDQNTEAFFGQGTRLTVV.

The chain uses TRBV5-4 and TRBJ1-1; perhaps TRBD1 as D (6 bases). V shed 3 bases and J shed 4 bases, with 19 bases lying between them. Germline V gene lookup returns CDR1 SGHNT and CDR2 YYREEE (reference sequence). This CDR3 region has 16 residues. CDR3 protein: CASSSNRGGAGTEAFF. The CDR3 bases are TGTGCCAGCAGCTCCAATCGGGGGGGGGCGGGCACTGAAGCTTTCTTT. The full variable domain, its missing parts supplied by reference TRBV5-4 and TRBJ1-1, is ETGVTQSPTHLIKTRGQQVTLRCSSQSGHNTVSWYQQALGQGPQFIFQYYREEENGRGNFPPRFSGLQFPNYSSELNVNALELDDSALYLCASSSNRGGAGTEAFFGQGTRLTVV.

The chain links TRBV7-2 to TRBJ1-1; D possibly corresponds to TRBD1 (5 bases). V lost 2 bases and J lost 5, with 12 bases in between. CDR1 is SGHTA, CDR2 FQGNSA, per germline. The CDR3 has 14 residues. The CDR3 coding sequence is TGTGCCAGCAGCTTAATCTCCAGGGATACTGAAGCTTTCTTT. It encodes CASSLISRDTEAFF.

The V gene is TRBV4-3, the J gene TRBJ2-3; the D gene is possibly TRBD2 (6 bases). CDR3 length equals 17 residues. Trimming took 0 bases from V and 1 from J, leaving 14 bases between them. The germline CDR1 and CDR2 sequences are LGHNA and YSLEER. CDR3 DNA sequence: TGCGCCAGCAGCCAAGATAGGAGGGCTGTTGGCACAGATACGCAGTATTTT. The encoded protein is CASSQDRRAVGTDTQYF.

This clone occurred once. The V gene is TRBV30, the J gene TRBJ2-7; TRBD2 might be the D (6 bases). Trimming shortened V by 1 base and J by 3 bases, and 10 bases separated the two germline ends. From germline, CDR1 is GTSNPN and CDR2 SVGIG (reference sequence). The CDR3 contains 13 residues. The chain's CDR3 is CAWSAGDLYEQYF. The CDR3 coding sequence is TGTGCCTGGAGTGCGGGGGACCTCTACGAGCAGTACTTC.

J is TRBJ2-5 and V is TRBV6-1; no definite D call. V lost 6 bases and J 5 bases, leaving 13 bases between the germline ends. CDR3 size: 13 residues. Germline CDR1 and CDR2: MNHNS and SASEGT. CDR3 residues: CASSPSRRETQYF. CDR3 nucleotides: TGTGCCAGCAGCCCTTCTAGGCGGGAGACCCAGTACTTC.

V gene TRBV5-1 combines with J gene TRBJ2-1; 9 nucleotides align to TRBD2. V trimming: 5 bases; J trimming: 2 bases; junction bases outside the gene matches: 5. Germline lookup yields CDR1 SGHRS and CDR2 YFSETQ. This CDR3 has 15 amino acids. The CDR3 region has the DNA TGCGCCAGCAGGCCGGGACTAGCAGCCTACAATGAGCAGTTCTTC. Translation: CASRPGLAAYNEQFF.

This clone was seen a single time. This sequence joins TRBV2 and TRBJ1-4, with TRBD1 matching over 10 bases. The germline V gene encodes CDR1 SNHLY and CDR2 FYNNEI. This CDR3 region has 14 residues. V shed 10 bases and J 8 bases; nucleotides not matched to a gene: 10. The CDR3 coding sequence is TGTGCCATCCAAGACAGGGGGCGGTCGGAAAAACTGTTTTTT. Translation: CAIQDRGRSEKLFF.

This clone was seen just once. The CDR3 nucleotides are TGTGCCAGCAGCCATAGAGACATAGGGGACTACGAGCAGTACTTC. Translated, it gives CASSHRDIGDYEQYF. The rearrangement links TRBV4-2 to TRBJ2-7; D may be TRBD1 (5 bases). From germline, CDR1 is LGHNA and CDR2 YNFKEQ. V was shortened by 3 bases and J by 3 bases, with 15 bases between the two germline ends. The CDR3 contains 15 residues.

This clone appeared a single time. This sequence joins TRBV2 and TRBJ2-1; perhaps TRBD1 as D (6 bases). Trimming removed 6 bases at V and 0 bases at J, with 12 bases between. The CDR3 contains 15 residues. The V gene's germline CDR1 is SNHLY and CDR2 FYNNEI. CDR3 region: CASSSTGSSYNEQFF. The DNA for the CDR3 is TGTGCCAGCAGCAGTACAGGGAGCTCCTACAATGAGCAGTTCTTC.

The V call is TRBV29-1, the J call TRBJ2-3; 10 bases agree with TRBD2. Germline-derived CDR1 and CDR2 are SQVTM and ANQGSEA. The CDR3 has 14 amino acids. Trimming took 6 bases from V and 2 from J; bases not matched to a gene: 5. In nucleotides, the CDR3 is TGCAGCGTCAAAGCGGGGGGGATCACAGATACGCAGTATTTT. Protein sequence: CSVKAGGITDTQYF.

This clone was counted ten times or more. The rearrangement links TRBV7-2 to TRBJ1-4; no definite D call. The CDR3 loop spans 14 amino acids. V was trimmed by 2 bases and J by 0 bases, leaving 4 bases between them. Germline CDR1 reads SGHTA; CDR2 reads FQGNSA. CDR3 bases: TGTGCCAGCAGCTTACAGGCAACTAATGAAAAACTGTTTTTT. Its translation: CASSLQATNEKLFF. Complete variable domain (other parts from reference TRBV7-2 and TRBJ1-4): GAGVSQSPSNKVTEKGKDVELRCDPISGHTALYWYRQSLGQGLEFLIYFQGNSAPDKSGLPSDRFSAERTGGSVSTLTIQRTQQEDSAVYLCASSLQATNEKLFFGSGTQLSVL.

The genes are TRBV29-1 and TRBJ1-1; no firm D call. With 1 base removed from V and 8 bases from J, the gap between germline ends came to 17 bases. This CDR3 contains 14 residues. CDR1 and CDR2 from the germline V gene are SQVTM and ANQGSEA. CDR3 nucleotide sequence: TGCAGCGTTGAAGGCGGTGTTCGGCCCGACGAAGCTTTCTTT. This sequence encodes CSVEGGVRPDEAFF. The full variable domain, with the rest looked up from reference TRBV29-1 and TRBJ1-1, is SAVISQKPSRDICQRGTSLTIQCQVDSQVTMMFWYRQQPGQSLTLIATANQGSEATYESGFVIDKFPISRPNLTFSTLTVSNMSPEDSSIYLCSVEGGVRPDEAFFGQGTRLTVV.

The chain links TRBV14 to TRBJ2-1, with D possibly TRBD1 on 6 matching bases. CDR3 length equals 17 residues. Trimming took off 3 bases at V and 6 bases at J, with 21 bases between the two ends. Per the germline V gene, CDR1 is SGHDN and CDR2 is FVKESK. The CDR3 coding sequence is TGTGCCAGCAGCCACCCCCTTCCAGGGGTCTATATCAATGAGCAGTTCTTC. It translates to CASSHPLPGVYINEQFF.

The V and J genes are TRBV6-5 and TRBJ1-6, with 8 positions matching TRBD1. CDR3 size: 15 residues. From germline, CDR1 is MNHEY and CDR2 SVGAGI. V was pared by 5 bases and J by 10 bases, with 10 bases of the junction left unmatched. The CDR3 coding sequence is TGTGCCAGCAGTCGTCCCGAAGACAGGGGCTCACCCCTCCACTTT. Protein product: CASSRPEDRGSPLHF.

This rearrangement joins TRBV21-1 to TRBJ1-6; TRBD1, the table's D call, was not compared with the DNA. TRBV21-1 is classified as a pseudogene. The CDR3 is 21 amino acids. The chain's CDR3 is CASSKVKLGQGAPSYNSPLHF. In nucleotides, the CDR3 is TGTGCCAGCAGCAAAGTGAAGTTAGGACAGGGGGCTCCGTCCTATAATTCACCCCTCCACTTT.

V is TRBV6-5 and J is TRBJ2-7; 10 bases align to TRBD2. Germline lookup yields CDR1 MNHEY and CDR2 SVGAGI. The V gene end was trimmed by 7 bases and the J gene end by 6 bases; junction bases not matched to a gene: 9. The CDR3 is 14 residues long. CDR3 sequence: CASTVSGGAPEQYF. The CDR3 nucleotides are TGTGCCAGCACCGTGAGCGGGGGGGCACCCGAGCAGTACTTC.

The chain uses TRBV29-1 and TRBJ1-1; D remains unclear. The CDR3 is made up of 13 amino acids. Looked up from germline, CDR1 is SQVTM and CDR2 is ANQGSEA. V was shortened by 0 bases and J by 1 base, with 6 bases between the two germline ends. The CDR3 region is CSVEDNWNTEAFF. In DNA, the CDR3 is TGCAGCGTTGAAGATAACTGGAACACTGAAGCTTTCTTT.

The chain recombines TRBV2 with TRBJ2-1, with 10 positions matching TRBD1. CDR1 SNHLY and CDR2 FYNNEI come from the germline V gene. The trim removed 7 bases at V and 1 base at J, leaving 7 bases unmatched. The CDR3 has 16 residues. This chain's CDR3 is CASTRTGGWSYNEQFF. The DNA for the CDR3 is TGTGCCAGCACCCGGACAGGGGGTTGGTCCTACAATGAGCAGTTCTTC.

V gene TRBV30 combines with J gene TRBJ1-3, with a tentative D call TRBD1 (5 bases). CDR3 length: 13 residues. The V end lost 4 bases, the J end lost 1 base, and 8 bases lay between the germline ends. The germline V gene encodes CDR1 GTSNPN and CDR2 SVGIG (reference sequence). The CDR3 DNA sequence: TGTGCCTGGACGCAGGGTTCTGGAAACACCATATATTTT. Its translation is CAWTQGSGNTIYF.

The genes are TRBV28 and TRBJ1-1; no definite D call. Trimming took off 5 bases at V and 3 bases at J, with 13 bases between the two ends. The germline V gene has CDR1 MDHEN and CDR2 SYDVKM. The CDR3 is 14 amino acids. CDR3 in DNA: TGTGCCAGCAGTCCCTCGGGGAGGGACACTGAAGCTTTCTTT. Amino acid sequence: CASSPSGRDTEAFF.

This rearrangement joins TRBV15 to TRBJ2-7; maybe TRBD2 (7 bases). The germline gives CDR1 LNHNV, CDR2 YYDKDF (reference sequence). The CDR3 consists of 15 residues. Trimming removed 3 bases from V and 4 bases from J, with 16 bases in between. CDR3 amino acids: CATSRNTGGGYEQYF. CDR3 nucleotide sequence: TGTGCCACCAGCAGGAACACGGGGGGCGGTTACGAGCAGTACTTC.